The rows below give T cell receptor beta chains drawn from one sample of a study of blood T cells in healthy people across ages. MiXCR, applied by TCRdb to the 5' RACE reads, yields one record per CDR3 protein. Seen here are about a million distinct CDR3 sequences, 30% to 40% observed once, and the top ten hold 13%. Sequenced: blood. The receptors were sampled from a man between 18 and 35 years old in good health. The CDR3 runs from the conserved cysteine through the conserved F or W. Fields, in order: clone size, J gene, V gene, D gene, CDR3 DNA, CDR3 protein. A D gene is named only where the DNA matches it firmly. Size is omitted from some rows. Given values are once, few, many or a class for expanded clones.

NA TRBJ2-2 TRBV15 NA TGTGCCACCAGCAGAGAGGGTCCCGGGGAGCTGTTTTTT CATSREGPGELFF
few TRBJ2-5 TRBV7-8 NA TGTGCCAGCAGCTCCACGGGGACATTCAACTCAGGGACCCAGTACTTC CASSSTGTFNSGTQYF
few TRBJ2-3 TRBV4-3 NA TGCGCCAGCAGCCAAACCGGGGAAGAGGGCACAGATACGCAGTATTTT CASSQTGEEGTDTQYF
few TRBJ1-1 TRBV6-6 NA TGTGCCAGCAGACTCGCACAGATGAACACTGAAGCTTTCTTT CASRLAQMNTEAFF
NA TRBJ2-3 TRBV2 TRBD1 TGTGCCAGCGTTCCGGACAGGGGATCAGATACGCAGTATTTT CASVPDRGSDTQYF
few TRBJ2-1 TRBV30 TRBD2 TGTGCCTGGATTGTCCCGGGACTAGTGGCGGATGAGCAGTTCTTC CAWIVPGLVADEQFF
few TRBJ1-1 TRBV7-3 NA TGTGCCAGCAGCTTAAATTACGGGGCTGAAGCTTTCTTT CASSLNYGAEAFF
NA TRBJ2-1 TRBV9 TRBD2 TGTGCCAGCAGGCGCCGGACTAGCGATAACAATGAGCAGTTCTTC CASRRRTSDNNEQFF
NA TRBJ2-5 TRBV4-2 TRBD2 TGTGCCAGCAGCCAACCGACTAGCGGGATCCGACAAGAGACCCAGTACTTC CASSQPTSGIRQETQYF
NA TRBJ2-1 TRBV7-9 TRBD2 TGTGCCAGCAGCCATCCGGTAACTAGCGGGGGCTATGAGCAGTTCTTC CASSHPVTSGGYEQFF
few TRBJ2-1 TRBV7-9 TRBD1 TGTGCCAGCAGCTTAAAGTCCGGGACAGGGGGGCGGTCGGAAAATGAGCAGTTCTTC CASSLKSGTGGRSENEQFF
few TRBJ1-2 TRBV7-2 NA TGTGCCAGCAGCTTAGCTAATTCACGAGGGGGTTTCTATGGCTACACCTTC CASSLANSRGGFYGYTF
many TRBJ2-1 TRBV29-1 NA TGCAGCGTTGTCGCAGGCCAGCAGTTCTTC CSVVAGQQFF
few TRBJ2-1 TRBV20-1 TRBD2 TGCAGTGCGAGACCCGCTAGCGGGGGTTACAATGAGCAGTTCTTC CSARPASGGYNEQFF
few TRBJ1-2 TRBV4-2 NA TGTGCCAGCAGCCAAGATCTGGGGGAGGGTGGCTACACCTTC CASSQDLGEGGYTF
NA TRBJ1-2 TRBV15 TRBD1 TGTGCCACCAGTAGCGGGACAGGCTATGGCTACACCTTC CATSSGTGYGYTF
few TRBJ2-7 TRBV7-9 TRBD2 TGTGCCAGCAGCTTAGTTGGCCAGGGACTAAGTGACGAGCAGTACTTC CASSLVGQGLSDEQYF
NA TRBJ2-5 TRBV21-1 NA TGTGCCAGCAGCAAAGAGAGGGGGTTGGAATACAATGAGCAGTACTTC CASSKERGLEYNEQYF
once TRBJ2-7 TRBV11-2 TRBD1 TGTGCCAGCAGCTACGGGACAGGGAAACACGACGAGCAGTACTTC CASSYGTGKHDEQYF
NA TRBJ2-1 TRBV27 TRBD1 TGTGCCAGCAGTTCTCTCGTGGGGACAGGGTCTGGCAATGAGCAGTTCTTC CASSSLVGTGSGNEQFF
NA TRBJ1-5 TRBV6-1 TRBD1 TGTGCCAGCAGTGCCACGGACAGGGGGTCCCAGCCCCAGCATTTT CASSATDRGSQPQHF
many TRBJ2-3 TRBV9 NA TGTGCCAGCAGCGTAGGTTCTAGCACAGATACGCAGTATTTT CASSVGSSTDTQYF
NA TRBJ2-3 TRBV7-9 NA TGTGTCAGCAGCTTAGAAGTTGGGGTTACGCAGTATTTT CVSSLEVGVTQYF
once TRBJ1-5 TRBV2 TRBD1 TGTGCCAGCAGTGGGGAAGGGGGCAAGCGGCAGCCCCAGCATTTT CASSGEGGKRQPQHF
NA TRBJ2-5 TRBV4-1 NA TGCGCCAGCAGCCAAAGTCCAGGGGGAGGTCAAGAGACCCAGTACTTC CASSQSPGGGQETQYF
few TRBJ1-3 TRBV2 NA TGTGCCAGCAGTGAAGCGCTTCTAACGGCAGCTACTGGAAACACCATATATTTT CASSEALLTAATGNTIYF
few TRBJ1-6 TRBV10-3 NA TGTGCCATCAGTGCAGGGTTATGGAATTCACCCCTCCACTTT CAISAGLWNSPLHF
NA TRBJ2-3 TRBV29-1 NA TGCAGCGTTGACTTGGGACGGGGCGTTTTGCAGTATTTT CSVDLGRGVLQYF
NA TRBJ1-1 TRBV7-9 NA TGTGCCAGCACTTCCAACGAGGGCCCTGAAGCTTTCTTT CASTSNEGPEAFF
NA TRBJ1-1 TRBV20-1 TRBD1 TGCAGTGCTTTCCCTACAGGGGGAGGGACTGAAGCTTTCTTT CSAFPTGGGTEAFF
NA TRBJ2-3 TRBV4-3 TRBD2 TGCGCCAGCAGCCAAGGTGGGGGGGAAACCCGCACAGATACGCAGTATTTT CASSQGGGETRTDTQYF
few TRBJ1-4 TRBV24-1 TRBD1 TGTGCCACCGGGACAGGAACTAATGAAAAACTGTTTTTT CATGTGTNEKLFF
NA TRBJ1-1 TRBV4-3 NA TGCGCCAGCAGCCAAGATCGCAGTACCAACACTGAAGCTTTCTTT CASSQDRSTNTEAFF
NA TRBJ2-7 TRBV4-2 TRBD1 TGTGCCAGCAGCCAACTATCCGGACAGGGTGGCGTGGGTTACGAGCAGTACTTC CASSQLSGQGGVGYEQYF
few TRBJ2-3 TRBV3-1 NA TGTGCCAGCAGCACGACTAGGTTAGAAACGCGCGCGCAGTATTTT CASSTTRLETRAQYF
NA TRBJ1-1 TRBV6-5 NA TGTGCCATTTCGAAAAGAGGGAACACTGAAGCTTTCTTT CAISKRGNTEAFF
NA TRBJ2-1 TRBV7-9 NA TGTGCCAGCAGCTTAGTGAGGGATTTCAATGAGCAGTTCTTC CASSLVRDFNEQFF
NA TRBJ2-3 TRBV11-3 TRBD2 TGTGCCAGCAGCTTACAGGGACTAGCGGGGCGCACAGATACGCAGTATTTT CASSLQGLAGRTDTQYF
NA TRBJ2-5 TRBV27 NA TGTGCCAGCAGTCGTCTCGGGGACGATGAGCAGTACTTC CASSRLGDDEQYF
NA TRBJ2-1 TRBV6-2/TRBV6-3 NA TGTGCCAGCAGGCACTCCCCAGGGTATGAGCAGTTCTTC CASRHSPGYEQFF